The 13 T cell receptor beta chains below all came from one sample that was sequenced in a study of T cell responses to AZD1222 COVID-19 vaccine. Data came from immunoSEQ multiplex PCR; TCRdb stores just in-frame clones and leaves some out. The top ten hold 3% to 4% of the sample, which has more than 95,000 clones, roughly 88% seen once. Sample: peripheral blood, taken on day 0 of MenACWY control vaccination. These receptors were collected from an adult in good health.

The rearrangement links TRBV7-2 to TRBJ2-5; D assignment may be TRBD1 or TRBD2 (5 bases each). The V and J ends lost 3 bases and 5 bases respectively, with 13 bases between them. The CDR3 runs 14 residues. Germline V gene sequence: CDR1 SGHTA, CDR2 FQGNSA. The CDR3 coding sequence is TGTGCCAGCAGCTTCGCAGGGACGGGTGAGACCCAGTACTTC. This gives the protein CASSFAGTGETQYF.

The chain has TRBV28 and TRBJ2-7, with a weak D call TRBD2 (8 bases). The V and J ends lost 9 bases and 1 base respectively, with 13 bases between them. There are 13 residues in the CDR3. Germline CDR1 and CDR2: MDHEN and SYDVKM. This CDR3 is CASREGASYEQYF. The CDR3 nucleotides are TGTGCCAGTCGGGAGGGGGCGTCCTACGAGCAGTACTTC.

This clone appeared once. The V call is TRBV5-1, the J call TRBJ1-4, with TRBD1 matching over 7 bases. Germline V CDR1 and CDR2: SGHRS, YFSETQ. The ends lost 3 bases at V and 5 bases at J; junction bases unmatched: 10. The CDR3 has 16 amino acids. In nucleotides, the CDR3 is TGCGCCAGCAGCTCGACCACAGGGGCCGTAAATGAAAAACTGTTTTTT. Its translation is CASSSTTGAVNEKLFF.

The gene calls are TRBV19 and TRBJ2-6; D is unresolved. Germline V lookup: CDR1 LNHDA, CDR2 SQIVND (reference sequence). The CDR3 totals 13 residues. Trimming stripped 9 bases from V and 5 bases from J, with 11 bases between. CDR3 DNA sequence: TGTGCCAGCCCCCCCTGGAGGGCCAACGTCCTGACTTTC. It encodes CASPPWRANVLTF.

CDR3 in amino acids: CASSYVAANEKLFF. In DNA form, the CDR3 reads TGTGCCAGCAGTTATGTGGCCGCGAATGAAAAACTGTTTTTT. The rearrangement joins TRBV6-6 to TRBJ1-4; D gene uncertain. This CDR3 has 14 residues. V gave up 3 bases and J gave up 5 bases, with 10 bases separating them. Germline V gene lookup returns CDR1 MNHNY and CDR2 SVGAGI (reference sequence).

The table lists this clone with a count of one. J is TRBJ1-4 and V is TRBV25-1, with TRBD1 as a possible D gene (5 bases). The germline gives CDR1 MGHDK, CDR2 SYGVNS. V was pared by 2 bases and J by 5 bases, with 12 bases between. There are 15 residues in the CDR3. In DNA, the CDR3 is TGTGCCAGCAGTGAACTTCGGGGGGTAAATGAAAAACTGTTTTTT. Amino acid sequence: CASSELRGVNEKLFF. Variable domain in full (rest from reference TRBV25-1 and TRBJ1-4): EADIYQTPRYLVIGTGKKITLECSQTMGHDKMYWYQQDPGMELHLIHYSYGVNSTEKGDLSSESTVSRIRTEHFPLTLESARPSHTSQYLCASSELRGVNEKLFFGSGTQLSVL.

The chain uses TRBV5-6 and TRBJ1-2; no reliable D call. This CDR3 is built from 12 residues. The germline V and J ends were trimmed by 0 bases and 14 bases, with 14 bases remaining between them. Germline CDR1 reads SGHDT; CDR2 reads YYEEEE. The CDR3 is CASSLAWEARTF. In nucleotides, the CDR3 is TGTGCCAGCAGCTTGGCCTGGGAGGCTAGGACCTTC.

In this sample, this clone turned up once. The genes are TRBV4-3 and TRBJ1-2; 7 positions match TRBD1. Germline V lookup: CDR1 LGHNA, CDR2 YSLEER. CDR3 size: 14 residues. The V and J ends lost 0 bases and 4 bases, in that order; junction bases with no gene match: 2. Here the CDR3 DNA reads TGCGCCAGCAGCCAAGACAGGGGGATCTATGGCTACACCTTC. Protein: CASSQDRGIYGYTF.

This clone was counted between two and nine times. The chain joins TRBV5-1 to TRBJ2-7; 15 bases agree with TRBD2. The CDR3 covers 15 residues. V lost 4 bases, J lost 4 bases, and 3 bases stayed unmatched. The germline CDR1 and CDR2 sequences are SGHRS and YFSETQ. The CDR3 region has the DNA TGCGCCAGCAGCCGGACTAGCGGGGGGGCTTACGAGCAGTACTTC. Protein product: CASSRTSGGAYEQYF. The full variable domain, in which reference TRBV5-1 and TRBJ2-7 provide the parts outside the CDR3, is KAGVTQTPRYLIKTRGQQVTLSCSPISGHRSVSWYQQTPGQGLQFLFEYFSETQRNKGNFPGRFSGRQFSNSRSEMNVSTLELGDSALYLCASSRTSGGAYEQYFGPGTRLTVT.

The rearrangement links TRBV28 to TRBJ1-1, with TRBD1 matching over 11 bases. CDR1 is MDHEN, CDR2 SYDVKM, per germline. The CDR3 is 15 amino acids. J gave up 4 bases and V 5 bases, and 6 bases lay outside the gene matches. CDR3 DNA sequence: TGTGCCAGCAGTCTAACCGGGACAGGGGGCACTGAAGCTTTCTTT. This translates into CASSLTGTGGTEAFF.

The chain couples TRBV7-3 to TRBJ2-5, with 7 bases fitting TRBD2. In germline, CDR1 is SGHTA, CDR2 FQGTGA. This CDR3 contains 16 residues. V lost 5 bases to trimming and J lost 1 base; unmatched junction nucleotides: 10. CDR3 loop: CASSLGAGVTQETQYF. CDR3 DNA: TGTGCCAGCAGCCTTGGGGCGGGGGTAACCCAAGAGACCCAGTACTTC.

The genes are TRBV30 and TRBJ1-1; unclear D gene. This CDR3 comprises 11 residues. V shed 3 bases and J shed 1 base, with 3 bases lying between them. CDR1 GTSNPN and CDR2 SVGIG come from the germline V gene (reference sequence). CDR3 DNA sequence: TGTGCCTGGAGCAAGAACACTGAAGCTTTCTTT. Encoded protein: CAWSKNTEAFF. Supplemented by reference TRBV30 and TRBJ1-1, the full variable domain reads SQTIHQWPATLVQPVGSPLSLECTVEGTSNPNLYWYRQAAGRGLQLLFYSVGIGQISSEVPQNLSASRPQDRQFILSSKKLLLSDSGFYLCAWSKNTEAFFGQGTRLTVV.

The chain is built from TRBV28 and TRBJ1-2, with D maybe TRBD1 (6 bases). In germline, CDR1 is MDHEN, CDR2 SYDVKM. The CDR3 has 14 residues. V gave up 3 bases and J gave up 2 bases, with 10 bases separating them. The chain's CDR3 is CASSFLTGNYGYTF. CDR3 nucleotides: TGTGCCAGCAGTTTCCTAACAGGGAACTATGGCTACACCTTC.